This is a list of T cell receptor beta chains from one sample in a study of identifying expanded T cells in peripheral blood. Measured with immunoSEQ multiplex PCR; TCRdb has only the in-frame clones, and not every one. The table lists about 47,000 clones, 82% of them singletons. The material sequenced was blood. Receptors were obtained from a person aged 18 to 69 in good health. The CDR3 runs from the conserved cysteine through the conserved F or W. D genes are given only for firm matches. The size entry is marked missing in some rows and otherwise reads once, few, many or a size class.

len	abundance	v_gene	d_gene	j_gene	CDR3nt	CDR3aa
14	few	TRBV27	TRBD1	TRBJ2-1	TGTGCCAGTTCATTCGGGACAGGGCACAATGAGCAGTTCTTC	CASSFGTGHNEQFF
15	-	TRBV6-5	-	TRBJ2-3	TGTGCCAGCAGTTACGGGAGCGGCCCAGGGTATACGCAGTATTTT	CASSYGSGPGYTQYF
14	-	TRBV7-2	TRBD1	TRBJ1-2	TGTGCCAGCAGCTTATTTTGGGACAGGGGAAGCTACACCTTC	CASSLFWDRGSYTF
14	-	TRBV28	-	TRBJ2-2	TGTGCCAGCAGTTTAGCGGGACCAACCGGGGAGCTGTTTTTT	CASSLAGPTGELFF
18	-	TRBV15	TRBD1	TRBJ1-5	TGTGCCACCAGCAGGGGATCCGGGACAGGGGGCTTCAATCAGCCCCAGCATTTT	CATSRGSGTGGFNQPQHF
15	-	TRBV2	TRBD1	TRBJ1-5	TGTGCCAGCAGTGACGGACAGGGCGTCAATCAGCCCCAGCATTTT	CASSDGQGVNQPQHF
16	-	TRBV6-1	-	TRBJ2-7	TGTGCCAGCAGTGAAGGGCTATGGGGACCCTCCTACGAGCAGTACTTC	CASSEGLWGPSYEQYF
13	-	TRBV7-8	-	TRBJ1-4	TGTGCCAGCAGCCCAACTTTGGGTGAAAAACTGTTTTTT	CASSPTLGEKLFF
14	few	TRBV7-3	-	TRBJ2-3	TGTGCCAGCAGCCCAGCCGGGAGCACAGATACGCAGTATTTT	CASSPAGSTDTQYF
15	-	TRBV28	-	TRBJ1-4	TGTGCCAGCGGCCTCATAGGACAGCCTAATGAAAAACTGTTTTTT	CASGLIGQPNEKLFF
14	-	TRBV7-2	-	TRBJ2-3	TGTGCCAGCAGCTCTTACTGGGGACATGATACGCAGTATTTT	CASSSYWGHDTQYF
17	-	TRBV13	TRBD2	TRBJ2-1	TGTGCCAGCAGCGGGAGCGGGAGGCCACGTAGGGGAAATGAGCAGTTCTTC	CASSGSGRPRRGNEQFF
15	few	TRBV7-3	TRBD1	TRBJ2-1	TGTGCCAGCAGCCACCGACAGGGCATATGGGATGAGCAGTTCTTC	CASSHRQGIWDEQFF
13	-	TRBV6-5	-	TRBJ2-1	TGTGCCAGCAGTTCCCGGGACCGGGATGAGCAGTTCTTC	CASSSRDRDEQFF
15	-	TRBV10-2	-	TRBJ2-7	TGCGCCAGCAGTGAGCCGGAGTTCTCCGACTACGAGCAGTACTTC	CASSEPEFSDYEQYF
15	few	TRBV6-1	-	TRBJ1-5	TGTGCCAGCAGTGAGGGGGGGCAAGGCAATCAGCCCCAGCATTTT	CASSEGGQGNQPQHF
11	-	TRBV20-1	-	TRBJ2-7	TGCAGTGCTAGCGTCCAGTCGGGGCAGTACTTC	CSASVQSGQYF
15	-	TRBV6-4	TRBD1	TRBJ2-1	TGTGCCAGCAGTGCCAGGACAGGGGCGTACGATGAGCAGTTCTTC	CASSARTGAYDEQFF
16	-	TRBV6-5	TRBD1	TRBJ1-6	TGTGCCAGCAGTTTACAGGGGGCCCATGGTAATTCACCCCTCCACTTT	CASSLQGAHGNSPLHF
14	few	TRBV7-6	-	TRBJ2-7	TGTGCCAGCAGCTTGGGGACGGGTTCCTACGAGCAGTACTTC	CASSLGTGSYEQYF
13	-	TRBV11-3	-	TRBJ2-7	TGTGCCAGCAGCGACCTCGGGGGTTACGAGCAGTACTTC	CASSDLGGYEQYF
16	-	TRBV21-1	-	TRBJ2-1	TGTGCCAGCAGCAACCGGAACGGGAGGGCCTACAATGAGCAGTTCTTC	CASSNRNGRAYNEQFF
17	-	TRBV19	-	TRBJ1-5	TGTGCCAGTAGTATAGGTCAAGGAATTGTTAGCAATCAGCCCCAGCATTTT	CASSIGQGIVSNQPQHF
17	-	TRBV10-2	TRBD2	TRBJ2-7	TGCGCCAGCAGTGAGTGGCTAGCGGGAGGGAACTCCTACGAGCAGTACTTC	CASSEWLAGGNSYEQYF
11	-	TRBV6-5	-	TRBJ2-2	TGTGCCAGCGGGTACACCGGGGAGCTGTTTTTT	CASGYTGELFF
16	-	TRBV15	-	TRBJ2-5	TGTGCCACCAGCAGGGACGCGTCGGAAGGTCTGGAGACCCAGTACTTC	CATSRDASEGLETQYF
14	-	TRBV6-1	-	TRBJ1-5	TGTGCCAGCGGGAGAGGGGGGGCTAATCAGCCCCAGCATTTT	CASGRGGANQPQHF
15	-	TRBV7-9	-	TRBJ2-3	TGTGCCAGCAGCTTAGTTGGGACCCAGACAGATACGCAGTATTTT	CASSLVGTQTDTQYF
15	-	TRBV14	TRBD1	TRBJ1-4	TGTGCCAGCAGCCAGAGACAGGGGGCAGATGAAAAACTGTTTTTT	CASSQRQGADEKLFF
14	few	TRBV7-9	-	TRBJ1-1	TGTGCCAGCAGCCGCGGGACGGGGAACACTGAAGCTTTCTTT	CASSRGTGNTEAFF
14	-	TRBV7-6	-	TRBJ2-5	TGTGCCAGCAGCCCTCTGGGGCAGAAAGAGACCCAGTACTTC	CASSPLGQKETQYF
15	-	TRBV7-8	-	TRBJ1-1	TGTGCCAGCAGCGTGGGATGGATTGGAACGACTGAAGCTTTCTTT	CASSVGWIGTTEAFF
11	-	TRBV7-2	-	TRBJ2-1	TGTGCCAGCAGCTTATGGAATGAGCAGTTCTTC	CASSLWNEQFF
15	-	TRBV4-3	-	TRBJ2-1	TGCGCCAGCAGCCAAGAGGCCCAGGGTCAAGATGAGCAGTTCTTC	CASSQEAQGQDEQFF
15	-	TRBV18	-	TRBJ2-1	TGTGCCAGCTCACCACCCAGTCCCCGTCGGGATGAGCAGTTCTTC	CASSPPSPRRDEQFF
14	-	TRBV27	-	TRBJ2-5	TGTGCCAGCAGTTTAAGACTAGGTAGTGAGACCCAGTACTTC	CASSLRLGSETQYF
15	-	TRBV6-1	-	TRBJ2-3	TGTGCCAGCAGTGAAGACGAGCCGCGCACAGATACGCAGTATTTT	CASSEDEPRTDTQYF
14	-	TRBV10-2	TRBD2	TRBJ2-3	TGCGCCAGCAGAAGCGGGGGGGCAGCAGATACGCAGTATTTT	CASRSGGAADTQYF
13	few	TRBV19	-	TRBJ1-1	TGTGCCAGCACCCTCCGCCAGAACACTGAAGCTTTCTTT	CASTLRQNTEAFF
13	-	TRBV30	-	TRBJ2-5	TGTGCCTGGAGTCAGGGAGGTTGGGAGACCCAGTACTTC	CAWSQGGWETQYF
13	-	TRBV10-3	-	TRBJ1-2	TGTGCCATCAGTGAGTCTGCTATATATGGCTACACCTTC	CAISESAIYGYTF